This entry lists 32 T cell receptor beta chains sequenced from one sample in a study of shared clonotypes between healthy human individuals. Sequencing was performed with immunoSEQ multiplex PCR; in TCRdb, only in-frame clones are kept and a portion is missing. The sample consists of some 2.3 million clones, 93% of them appearing once. The source material was naive CD4+ T cells from PBMCs. The subset: CD45RA+ positively selected. These receptors were taken from a young man in good health. Some clones in this sample may be carry-over from other donors' samples.

V is TRBV7-2 and J is TRBJ2-7; the D gene is possibly TRBD2 (5 bases). The CDR3 extends over 18 amino acids. Germline CDR1 SGHTA, CDR2 FQGNSA. V lost 0 bases and J lost 3, with 21 bases in between. CDR3 residues: CASSLAAGGPPRLYEQYF. In DNA, the CDR3 is TGTGCCAGCAGCTTAGCCGCGGGTGGGCCCCCCAGGCTCTACGAGCAGTACTTC.

V and J are TRBV27 and TRBJ2-1, with 14 bases fitting TRBD2. Unmatched junction bases numbered 6, after V lost 10 bases and J lost 7 bases. The CDR3 sequence is 14 residues long. Germline V gives CDR1 MNHEY, CDR2 SMNVEV (reference sequence). CDR3: CATQRTSGRNEQFF. The CDR3 coding sequence is TGTGCCACCCAAAGGACTAGCGGGAGGAATGAGCAGTTCTTC.

The gene calls are TRBV28 and TRBJ2-6, with D tentatively TRBD2 (5 bases). This CDR3 is 15 amino acids long. Trimming pared 6 bases from V and 2 bases from J, leaving 11 bases between. Germline lookup yields CDR1 MDHEN and CDR2 SYDVKM. The CDR3 bases are TGTGCCAGCAGAGGGCTCGGGGCTGGGGCCAACGTCCTGACTTTC. It yields the protein CASRGLGAGANVLTF.

The V and J genes are TRBV5-8 and TRBJ1-5, with no clear D. CDR3 length: 14 amino acids. Trimming took off 4 bases at V and 0 bases at J, with 8 bases between the two ends. Per germline, CDR1 SGHTS and CDR2 YDEGEE. The CDR3 DNA follows: TGTGCCAGCAGCAACAAGGTTAGCAATCAGCCCCAGCATTTT. Residues: CASSNKVSNQPQHF.

The V gene is TRBV5-1, the J gene TRBJ2-1; the D is unclear. With 0 bases removed from V and 8 bases from J, the gap between germline ends came to 6 bases. The CDR3 extends over 12 amino acids. Germline V gene lookup returns CDR1 SGHRS and CDR2 YFSETQ. CDR3 region: CASSLETDEQFF. The CDR3 coding sequence is TGCGCCAGCAGCTTGGAAACCGATGAGCAGTTCTTC.

About this clone itself: The same CDR3 can be traced to other DNA sequences in this sample. This chain links TRBV7-2 with TRBJ2-1; D is ambiguous. Deletions cut 1 base from V and 2 bases from J, with 9 bases between. This CDR3 is built from 15 residues. Germline V gene lookup returns CDR1 SGHTA and CDR2 FQGNSA. This CDR3 is CASSLGGSTYNEQFF. The CDR3, as DNA: TGTGCCAGCAGCTTAGGAGGATCCACCTACAATGAGCAGTTCTTC.

This clone was detected once. V is TRBV5-1 and J is TRBJ2-5; D possibly matches TRBD1 or TRBD2 (6 bases each). CDR1 is SGHRS and CDR2 is YFSETQ in the germline V gene. This CDR3 is built from 13 residues. Trimming took off 4 bases at V and 5 bases at J, with 12 bases between the two ends. CDR3 region: CASSPEGDETQYF. In DNA, the CDR3 is TGCGCCAGCAGCCCGGAGGGGGACGAGACCCAGTACTTC.

V usage is TRBV5-1 and J usage is TRBJ2-2, with D perhaps assigned TRBD1 or TRBD2 (5 bases each). Germline CDR1 and CDR2: SGHRS and YFSETQ. With 0 bases removed from V and 5 bases from J, the gap between germline ends came to 14 bases. The CDR3 consists of 16 residues. DNA for the CDR3: TGCGCCAGCAGCTTGGCTTCGGGGCGCGATACCGGGGAGCTGTTTTTT. Its translation is CASSLASGRDTGELFF. The full variable domain, its missing parts supplied by reference TRBV5-1 and TRBJ2-2, is KAGVTQTPRYLIKTRGQQVTLSCSPISGHRSVSWYQQTPGQGLQFLFEYFSETQRNKGNFPGRFSGRQFSNSRSEMNVSTLELGDSALYLCASSLASGRDTGELFFGEGSRLTVL.

The chain carries TRBV4-1 and TRBJ2-7; D is undetermined. The CDR3 is made up of 14 amino acids. The ends were cut back, 4 bases at V and 11 bases at J, with 21 bases in the middle. The germline V gene has CDR1 MGHRA and CDR2 YSYEKL. The CDR3: CASSLLFGEASKYF. The CDR3 DNA sequence: TGCGCCAGCAGCCTTTTATTCGGCGAGGCTAGTAAGTACTTC.

V usage is TRBV11-2 and J usage is TRBJ2-3; D possibly corresponds to TRBD1 (6 bases). Per germline, CDR1 SGHAT and CDR2 FQNNGV. This CDR3 region has 14 residues. The ends were cut back, 5 bases at V and 3 bases at J, with 12 bases in the middle. The CDR3 is CASSRGQITDTQYF. The CDR3 nucleotides read TGTGCCAGCAGCCGAGGACAGATTACAGATACGCAGTATTTT.

The V call is TRBV5-1, the J call TRBJ1-3, with TRBD1 matching over 7 bases. V shed 4 bases, J shed 3 bases, and the junction held 13 bases outside the gene matches. CDR3 length equals 17 residues. Germline V gene sequence: CDR1 SGHRS, CDR2 YFSETQ. CDR3 sequence: CASSRGSGGGDGNTIYF. In DNA form, the CDR3 reads TGCGCCAGCAGCCGCGGGTCCGGAGGGGGCGATGGAAACACCATATATTTT.

This CDR3 reads CASSGGRGEFQPQHF. The CDR3 DNA reads TGTGCCAGCAGCGGAGGGAGGGGGGAGTTTCAGCCCCAGCATTTT. The chain combines TRBV9 with TRBJ1-5, with a weak D call TRBD1 (6 bases). This CDR3 is built from 15 residues. The V end lost 3 bases, the J end lost 6 bases, and 16 bases lay between the germline ends. The germline gives CDR1 SGDLS, CDR2 YYNGEE.

The chain uses TRBV6-1 and TRBJ2-7; D possibly corresponds to TRBD2 (6 bases). V lost 2 bases, J lost 6 bases, and 20 bases lay in between. The germline CDR1 and CDR2 sequences are MNHNS and SASEGT. The CDR3 runs 16 residues. The CDR3 DNA follows: TGTGCCAGCAGTGAACTCGTATACGGGACTGGCGTCGAGCAGTACTTC. Residues: CASSELVYGTGVEQYF.

V is TRBV18 and J is TRBJ2-7; 7 positions match TRBD1. Trimming removed 1 base from V and 3 bases from J; junction bases left unmatched: 3. This CDR3 is built from 14 residues. The germline gives CDR1 KGHSH, CDR2 LQKENI. This chain's CDR3 is CASSPRDSGYEQYF. The DNA of the CDR3 is TGTGCCAGCTCACCACGGGACAGCGGCTACGAGCAGTACTTC.

V is TRBV5-1 and J is TRBJ1-5; 7 positions agree with TRBD1. Looked up from germline, CDR1 is SGHRS and CDR2 is YFSETQ. J was trimmed by 4 bases and V by 5 bases; bases with no gene match: 3. This CDR3 comprises 13 residues. The CDR3 DNA reads TGCGCCAGCAGGACAGGGCTTAATCAGCCCCAGCATTTT. Encoded protein: CASRTGLNQPQHF.

V and J are TRBV11-2 and TRBJ1-1, with D uncertain. CDR1 is SGHAT and CDR2 is FQNNGV in the germline V gene. The CDR3 covers 17 residues. V shed 1 base and J shed 3 bases, with 18 bases lying between them. The CDR3 DNA reads as TGTGCCAGCAGCTTAGGGGTCAGCCCTTTGGTGTACACTGAAGCTTTCTTT. Amino acids: CASSLGVSPLVYTEAFF. Combining the CDR3 with reference TRBV11-2 and TRBJ1-1 gives the whole variable domain EAGVAQSPRYKIIEKRQSVAFWCNPISGHATLYWYQQILGQGPKLLIQFQNNGVVDDSQLPKDRFSAERLKGVDSTLKIQPAKLEDSAVYLCASSLGVSPLVYTEAFFGQGTRLTVV.

On this clone itself: Additional DNA sequences in this sample encode the identical CDR3. The chain combines TRBV7-3 with TRBJ2-2, with D perhaps given as TRBD1 or TRBD2 (5 bases each). CDR3 length: 16 amino acids. Germline CDR1 SGHTA, CDR2 FQGTGA. The V and J ends lost 5 bases and 2 bases respectively, with 15 bases between them. CDR3 loop: CASSLRGGSNTGELFF. In DNA, the CDR3 is TGTGCCAGCAGCCTCCGGGGCGGAAGTAACACCGGGGAGCTGTTTTTT.

The chain employs TRBV6-1 and TRBJ2-7; 9 nucleotides align to TRBD2. J gave up 0 bases and V 3 bases, and 6 bases lay outside the gene matches. The CDR3 consists of 16 residues. Germline assignment: CDR1 MNHNS and CDR2 SASEGT. The CDR3 DNA reads as TGTGCCAGCAGTGATGGGGCGGGAGGGCGCTCCTACGAGCAGTACTTC. Amino acid sequence: CASSDGAGGRSYEQYF.

In DNA form, the CDR3 reads TGTGCCAGCAGCCCACCCGGGACTAGCAATGAGCAGTTCTTC. It translates to CASSPPGTSNEQFF. This rearrangement joins TRBV11-2 to TRBJ2-1; 8 bases agree with TRBD2. Trimming cost V 5 bases and J 6 bases; bases outside gene matches: 6. The CDR3 contains 14 residues. Germline CDR1 SGHAT, CDR2 FQNNGV.

The V call is TRBV11-2, the J call TRBJ2-7; possible D gene TRBD1, 6 bases. Deletions cut 0 bases from V and 6 bases from J, with 21 bases between. The germline CDR1 and CDR2 sequences are SGHAT and FQNNGV. The CDR3 contains 17 residues. The CDR3 loop is CASSLDFRSAGAGEQYF. The CDR3 DNA reads TGTGCCAGCAGCTTAGACTTTAGGTCGGCAGGGGCTGGCGAGCAGTACTTC.

The chain links TRBV28 to TRBJ1-1; possible D gene TRBD1, 6 bases. The CDR3 contains 13 residues. V was clipped by 11 bases and J by 0 bases, with 13 bases between them. Per the germline V gene, CDR1 is MDHEN and CDR2 is SYDVKM. The CDR3 protein is CAVRTAMNTEAFF. As DNA, the CDR3 is TGTGCCGTAAGGACAGCTATGAACACTGAAGCTTTCTTT.

This chain links TRBV27 with TRBJ2-7, with D perhaps matching TRBD1 or TRBD2 (5 bases each). Per germline, CDR1 MNHEY and CDR2 SMNVEV (reference sequence). This CDR3 is 14 amino acids long. Trimming removed 3 bases from V and 7 bases from J, with 16 bases in between. CDR3 DNA sequence: TGTGCCAGCAGTTTTCTTGCAGGGACGGGTGAGCAGTACTTC. Residues: CASSFLAGTGEQYF.

Notes on this clone: The sample has other DNA sequences that encode this CDR3 too. The chain has TRBV5-1 and TRBJ2-1; 9 nucleotides agree with TRBD2. The length of the CDR3 is 15 residues. The germline CDR1 and CDR2 sequences are SGHRS and YFSETQ. Germline trimming cut 4 bases from V and 2 bases from J; bases unmatched to any gene: 4. For the CDR3, the DNA is TGCGCCAGCAGCCTGGGACTAGCAACCTACAATGAGCAGTTCTTC. This sequence encodes CASSLGLATYNEQFF.

V usage is TRBV18 and J usage is TRBJ2-7; TRBD1 aligns across 7 bases. Unmatched junction bases numbered 11, after V lost 3 bases and J lost 6 bases. This CDR3 has 15 amino acids. The germline V gene encodes CDR1 KGHSH and CDR2 LQKENI. The DNA for the CDR3 is TGTGCCAGCTCACCGTGGGACAGCCTCCCTACCGAGCAGTACTTC. Encoded protein: CASSPWDSLPTEQYF.

This chain's CDR3 is CASIISGGTGELFF. In DNA form, the CDR3 reads TGTGCCAGCATAATTTCAGGCGGCACCGGGGAGCTGTTTTTT. The chain combines TRBV2 with TRBJ2-2; no clear D. The CDR3 runs to 14 residues. Germline assignment: CDR1 SNHLY and CDR2 FYNNEI. V was shortened by 7 bases and J by 4 bases, with 13 bases between the two germline ends.

In its sample, this clone was seen once. The rearrangement joins TRBV11-2 to TRBJ2-7; perhaps TRBD2 as D (5 bases). Trimming cost V 3 bases and J 3 bases, with 15 bases left between them. There are 15 residues in the CDR3. From germline, CDR1 is SGHAT and CDR2 FQNNGV. This CDR3 is CASSFIREKGYEQYF. In DNA, the CDR3 is TGTGCCAGCAGCTTTATCCGGGAAAAGGGCTACGAGCAGTACTTC.

This clone was observed a handful of times. The same CDR3 can be traced to other DNA sequences in this sample. V gene TRBV5-1 combines with J gene TRBJ1-1; D unclear. V shed 1 base and J shed 1 base, with 5 bases lying between them. The CDR3 is 13 residues long. CDR1 and CDR2 (germline): SGHRS, YFSETQ. The CDR3: CASSLTENTEAFF. CDR3 bases: TGCGCCAGCAGCTTGACCGAGAACACTGAAGCTTTCTTT.

The chain joins TRBV2 to TRBJ1-6; the D is unclear. CDR3 length: 13 residues. CDR1 SNHLY and CDR2 FYNNEI come from the germline V gene. V gave up 3 bases and J gave up 8 bases, with 8 bases separating them. CDR3 sequence reads: CASSDGQDSPLHF. The DNA of the CDR3 is TGTGCCAGCAGTGATGGTCAGGATTCACCCCTCCACTTT.

The chain joins TRBV5-1 to TRBJ1-5; D not resolved. The CDR3 has 18 amino acids. V lost 4 bases and J 0 bases, leaving 20 bases between the germline ends. From germline, CDR1 is SGHRS and CDR2 YFSETQ. The CDR3 DNA is TGCGCCAGCAGCAGTGGAGAAACGGGATACTATAGCAATCAGCCCCAGCATTTT. Its translation: CASSSGETGYYSNQPQHF.

V gene TRBV27 combines with J gene TRBJ2-2; D might be TRBD1 (7 bases). Per germline, CDR1 MNHEY and CDR2 SMNVEV (reference sequence). The CDR3 runs to 16 residues. V was pared by 4 bases and J by 4 bases, with 16 bases between. The DNA of the CDR3 is TGTGCCAGCAGTTGGTACGGACAGGAGGGCACCGGGGAGCTGTTTTTT. Protein: CASSWYGQEGTGELFF.

The chain is built from TRBV28 and TRBJ1-3; 9 nucleotides line up with TRBD1. The CDR3 runs 15 residues. Germline CDR1 MDHEN, CDR2 SYDVKM. The V gene end was trimmed by 6 bases and the J gene end by 4 bases; junction bases not matched to a gene: 7. The CDR3 DNA follows: TGTGCCAGCAGAATACAGGGGGCGGAGGGAAACACCATATATTTT. This sequence encodes CASRIQGAEGNTIYF. Combining the CDR3 with reference TRBV28 and TRBJ1-3 gives the whole variable domain DVKVTQSSRYLVKRTGEKVFLECVQDMDHENMFWYRQDPGLGLRLIYFSYDVKMKEKGDIPEGYSVSREKKERFSLILESASTNQTSMYLCASRIQGAEGNTIYFGEGSWLTVV.

The V and J genes are TRBV5-1 and TRBJ2-1; 9 bases fit TRBD2. This CDR3 has 16 residues. Trimming took 2 bases from V and 4 from J; bases not matched to a gene: 7. Looked up from germline, CDR1 is SGHRS and CDR2 is YFSETQ. CDR3 amino acids: CASSFQRLAGYNEQFF. CDR3 DNA: TGCGCCAGCAGCTTCCAGCGGCTAGCGGGGTACAATGAGCAGTTCTTC.